This record concerns one T cell receptor (beta chain) sequence. Its antigen is still unknown. This sample was taken from a study of identical twins. Overall study findings and caveats: There was an excess of low generation probability in the out-of-frame alpha sequences that twins shared. Zero-insertion analyses were open to partial confounding by invariant MAIT and iNKT cells. While abundant cord blood beta clonotypes carried fewer insertions, memory repertoires showed no such pattern.

The CDR3 is 14 amino acids. From germline, CDR1 is GTSNPN and CDR2 SVGIG (reference sequence). V lost 2 bases and J lost 5, with 15 bases in between. cDNA molecules carried unique molecular identifiers, and template switching added a universal primer site. TCRdb independently ran MiXCR on the 5' RACE reads; one entry per CDR3 protein. The repertoire holds roughly 490,000 distinct CDR3 sequences, with roughly an eighth as singletons. These data were also filed under a second study, of yellow fever vaccine responses in identical twins.

The sequence came from a woman younger than 30 in good health. Material for sequencing was CD4+ T cells sorted from blood. The V and J genes are TRBV30 and TRBJ1-1; tentatively, D is TRBD1 (6 bases). The CDR3 DNA reads as TGTGCCTGGAGTCATGTAACAGGGCAGACTGAAGCTTTCTTT. Protein product: CAWSHVTGQTEAFF.